This T cell receptor (beta chain) came from a study of T cell changes during pregnancy in multiple sclerosis. Libraries were prepared by immunoSEQ multiplex PCR; TCRdb keeps only in-frame clonotypes and omits some of them. The sample has approximately 87,000 clones, about 93% seen once. This CDR3 has 15 residues. Germline-derived CDR1 and CDR2 are MDHEN and SYDVKM. J lost 4 bases, V lost 5 bases, and 6 bases had no gene match. The sequence was obtained from a female donor with multiple sclerosis, enrolled in a pregnancy study. Sequences were derived from CD4+ T cells from peripheral blood mononuclear cells, sampled in the second trimester of pregnancy. The chain carries TRBV28 and TRBJ2-5; 11 bases align to TRBD2. Written as DNA, the CDR3 is TGTGCCAGCAGTCTACCGACTAGCGGGATAGAGACCCAGTACTTC. This translates into CASSLPTSGIETQYF.